This is a list of T cell receptor beta chains from one sample in a study of OX40 agonist ivuxolimab in advanced cancers. Sequenced by immunoSEQ multiplex PCR; TCRdb stores in-frame clones only, minus some. The data hold about 16,000 clones, with 80% to 90% observed a single time. Sequencing used CD4+ or CD8+ T cells sorted from blood, obtained in a trial of the OX40 agonist ivuxolimab. The source of these receptors is an adult with an advanced solid tumor such as melanoma, head and neck, liver or kidney cancer. The CDR3 runs from the conserved cysteine through the conserved F or W. Fields, in order: D gene, V gene, J gene, clone size, CDR3 protein, CDR3 DNA. D genes are given only for firm matches. Some rows mark clone size as missing; the rest say once, few, many or name a class of expanded clone.

>NA|TRBV27|TRBJ2-2|NA
CGSGGRGTGELFF
TGTGGATCTGGAGGGAGAGGCACCGGGGAGCTGTTTTTT
>TRBD2|TRBV7-8|TRBJ2-1|NA
CASSSSVAGDLDNEQFF
TGTGCCAGCAGCTCCTCCGTGGCGGGAGATCTCGACAATGAGCAGTTCTTC
>NA|TRBV7-8|TRBJ2-1|NA
CASSHQGGSQFF
TGTGCCAGCAGCCATCAGGGGGGATCGCAGTTCTTC
>NA|TRBV18|TRBJ2-1|NA
CASSLGLYNEQFF
TGTGCCAGCTCACTGGGACTTTACAATGAGCAGTTCTTC
>NA|TRBV28|TRBJ2-5|NA
CASSFGGGLQETQYF
TGTGCCAGCAGTTTCGGGGGAGGCCTCCAAGAGACCCAGTACTTC
>NA|TRBV14|TRBJ2-1|once
CASSHPGSYNEQFF
TGTGCCAGCAGCCATCCCGGGAGTTACAATGAGCAGTTCTTC
>NA|TRBV4-3|TRBJ2-1|NA
CASSQDGGTYNEQFF
TGCGCCAGCAGCCAAGATGGAGGGACCTACAATGAGCAGTTCTTC
>NA|TRBV6-5|TRBJ1-2|NA
CASSYLAGDYGYTF
TGTGCCAGCAGTTACCTTGCAGGGGACTATGGCTACACCTTC
>TRBD1|TRBV6-5|TRBJ2-7|NA
CASSYGQGVYEQYF
TGTGCCAGCAGTTACGGCCAGGGGGTATACGAGCAGTACTTC
>NA|TRBV7-2|TRBJ2-3|NA
CASSLGVAAPTDTQYF
TGTGCCAGCAGCTTAGGGGTGGCGGCCCCCACAGATACGCAGTATTTT
>NA|TRBV15|TRBJ1-2|NA
CATSRDRAGNYGYTF
TGTGCCACCAGCAGAGATCGGGCAGGCAACTATGGCTACACCTTC
>NA|TRBV28|TRBJ2-7|NA
CASSPLRSAYEQYF
TGTGCCAGCAGCCCCCTCCGGTCCGCCTACGAGCAGTACTTC
>TRBD2|TRBV5-1|TRBJ2-7|NA
CASSMGTSATYEQYF
TGCGCCAGCAGCATGGGGACTAGCGCTACCTACGAGCAGTACTTC
>TRBD1|TRBV18|TRBJ1-2|NA
CASSPPGTGIELNYGYTF
TGTGCCAGCTCACCACCTGGGACAGGGATTGAATTGAACTATGGCTACACCTTC